This T cell receptor beta chain was sequenced for a study of T cell repertoires in cytomegalovirus infection. TCRdb re-called the reads through MiXCR, storing one row per CDR3 protein. This sample has about 130,000 distinct CDR3 sequences, with almost 9% found just once. The germline V and J ends were trimmed by 5 bases and 6 bases, with 9 bases remaining between them. Germline CDR1 SEHNR, CDR2 FQNEAQ (reference sequence). The CDR3 has 12 residues. This clonotype was observed at least ten times. The TCR comes from a human donor in good health (CMV status not recorded). Some clones in this sample may be carry-over from other donors' samples. Sequences were obtained from PBMCs. The rearrangement links TRBV7-9 to TRBJ2-3; D is undetermined. The CDR3 DNA reads TGTGCCAGCAGCGTCCCTAGGGATACGCAGTATTTT. It yields the protein CASSVPRDTQYF.